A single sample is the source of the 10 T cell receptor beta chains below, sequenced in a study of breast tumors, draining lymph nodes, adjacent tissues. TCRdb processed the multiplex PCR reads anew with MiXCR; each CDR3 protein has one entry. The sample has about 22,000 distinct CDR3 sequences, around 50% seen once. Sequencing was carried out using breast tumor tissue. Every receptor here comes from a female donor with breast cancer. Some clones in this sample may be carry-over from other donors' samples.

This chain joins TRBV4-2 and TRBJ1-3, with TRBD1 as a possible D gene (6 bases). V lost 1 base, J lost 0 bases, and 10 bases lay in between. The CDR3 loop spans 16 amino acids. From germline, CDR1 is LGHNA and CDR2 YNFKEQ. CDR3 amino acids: CASSQVTQGSGNTIYF. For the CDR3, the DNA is TGTGCCAGCAGCCAAGTCACACAGGGCTCTGGAAACACCATATATTTT.

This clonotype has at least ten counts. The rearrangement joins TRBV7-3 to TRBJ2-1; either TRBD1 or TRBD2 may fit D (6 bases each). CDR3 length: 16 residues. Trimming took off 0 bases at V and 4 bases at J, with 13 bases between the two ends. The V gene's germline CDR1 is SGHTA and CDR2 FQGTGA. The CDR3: CASSLTTGAGYNEQFF. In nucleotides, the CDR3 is TGTGCCAGCAGCTTAACTACGGGGGCGGGTTACAATGAGCAGTTCTTC.

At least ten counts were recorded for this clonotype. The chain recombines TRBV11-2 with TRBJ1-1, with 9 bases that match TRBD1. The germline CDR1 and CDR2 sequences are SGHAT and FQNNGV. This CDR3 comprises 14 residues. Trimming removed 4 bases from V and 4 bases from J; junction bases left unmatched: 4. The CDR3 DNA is TGTGCCAGCAGCTCCGGACAGGGGATCACTGAAGCTTTCTTT. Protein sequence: CASSSGQGITEAFF.

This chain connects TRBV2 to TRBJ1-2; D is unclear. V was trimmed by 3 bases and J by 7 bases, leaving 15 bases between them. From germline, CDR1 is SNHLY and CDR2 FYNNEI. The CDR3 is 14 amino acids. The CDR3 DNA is TGTGCCAGCAGTGAGACGGAGGGCGCAACTGGCTACACCTTC. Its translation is CASSETEGATGYTF.

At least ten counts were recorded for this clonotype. CDR3 DNA sequence: TGTGCCAGCAGTGGGCAATACCAAGAGACCCAGTACTTC. Protein product: CASSGQYQETQYF. V is TRBV25-1 and J is TRBJ2-5; D call uncertain. Germline assignment: CDR1 MGHDK and CDR2 SYGVNS. Trimming pared 4 bases from V and 0 bases from J, leaving 6 bases between. The CDR3 is 13 residues long.

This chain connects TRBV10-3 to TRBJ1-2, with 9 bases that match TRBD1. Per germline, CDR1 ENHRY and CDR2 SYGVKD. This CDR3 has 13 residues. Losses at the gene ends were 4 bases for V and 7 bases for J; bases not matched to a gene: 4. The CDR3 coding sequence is TGTGCCATCAGTGGTTCGACAGGGGGTGGCTACACCTTC. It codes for CAISGSTGGGYTF.

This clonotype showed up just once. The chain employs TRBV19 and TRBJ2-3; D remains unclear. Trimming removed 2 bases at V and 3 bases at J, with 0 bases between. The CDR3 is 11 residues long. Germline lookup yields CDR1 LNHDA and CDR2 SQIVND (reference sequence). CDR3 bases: TGTGCCAGTAGTATAACAGATACGCAGTATTTT. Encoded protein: CASSITDTQYF.

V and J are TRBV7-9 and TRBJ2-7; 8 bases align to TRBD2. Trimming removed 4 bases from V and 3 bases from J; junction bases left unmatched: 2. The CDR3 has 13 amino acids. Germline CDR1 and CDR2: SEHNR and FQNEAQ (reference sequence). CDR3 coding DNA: TGTGCCAGCAGCTCCCGGGGGGGCTACGAGCAGTACTTC. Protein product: CASSSRGGYEQYF.

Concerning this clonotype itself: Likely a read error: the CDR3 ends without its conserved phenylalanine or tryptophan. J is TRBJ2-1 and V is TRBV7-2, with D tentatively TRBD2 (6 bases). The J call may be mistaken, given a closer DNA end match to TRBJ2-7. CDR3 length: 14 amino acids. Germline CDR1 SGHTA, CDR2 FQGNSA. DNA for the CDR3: TGTGCCAGCAGCTCAGGCGGGGCCTCGGGCGAGCAGTACCTC. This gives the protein CASSSGGASGEQYL.

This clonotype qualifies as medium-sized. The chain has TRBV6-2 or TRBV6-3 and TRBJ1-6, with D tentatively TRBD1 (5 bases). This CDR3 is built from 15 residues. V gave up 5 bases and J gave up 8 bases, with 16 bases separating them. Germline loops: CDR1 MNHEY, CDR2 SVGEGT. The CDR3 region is CASSRGLPVDSPLHF. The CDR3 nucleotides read TGTGCCAGCAGTCGGGGACTCCCGGTGGATTCACCCCTCCACTTT.